This T cell receptor (beta chain) was obtained from a study of PD-L1 blockade in urothelial cancer. Study as a whole: In terms of prior chemotherapy, patients had received 0 to 3 regimens.

Repertoires were generated with immunoSEQ multiplex PCR, while TCRdb's copy carries only in-frame clones and drops some. The data show approximately 50,000 clones, nearly 90% seen once. With 3 bases clipped from V and 4 bases from J, the junction kept 6 bases outside the gene matches. Germline CDR1 reads GTSNPN; CDR2 reads SVGIG (reference sequence). The CDR3 runs to 14 residues. On this clone itself: Other nucleotide sequences in the sample specify the same CDR3.

V and J are TRBV30 and TRBJ1-2, with 9 bases matching TRBD1. The specimen comprised PBMCs, sampled around atezolizumab (anti-PD-L1) treatment. This receptor was taken from a man aged 55 to 70 with urothelial cancer. Here the CDR3 reads CAWSLTGGIYGYTF. CDR3 in DNA: TGTGCCTGGAGCTTGACAGGGGGGATCTATGGCTACACCTTC.